Following are 28 T cell receptor beta chains from one sample sequenced in a study of metastatic and nonmetastatic thyroid tumors. TCRdb recomputed clones from the PCR reads via MiXCR. In the table there are approximately 34,000 clones, roughly 15% of which are singletons. Each patient came to thyroid surgery without any prior treatment (of any kind). Sequencing used blood. The receptors here all came from a female donor with papillary thyroid cancer or a benign thyroid nodule (not recorded which). Some clones in this sample may be carry-over from other donors' samples.

The V gene is TRBV4-2, the J gene TRBJ2-2; tentative D call: TRBD1 (6 bases). V was cut by 1 base and J by 2 bases, with 11 bases left in between. Germline CDR1 reads LGHNA; CDR2 reads YNFKEQ. The CDR3 runs to 16 residues. CDR3: CASSQVQGINTGELFF. The CDR3 DNA reads TGTGCCAGCAGCCAAGTCCAGGGGATAAACACCGGGGAGCTGTTTTTT.

In this sample, this clone turned up many times. The gene calls are TRBV14 and TRBJ2-3, with 7 bases that match TRBD2. This CDR3 has 13 residues. Germline-derived CDR1 and CDR2 are SGHDN and FVKESK. The CDR3 region is CASGILSTDTQYF. As DNA, the CDR3 is TGTGCGAGCGGGATTTTGAGCACAGATACGCAGTATTTT.

The chain has TRBV11-2 and TRBJ2-7, with a tentative D call TRBD2 (5 bases). CDR1 and CDR2 (germline): SGHAT, FQNNGV. With 4 bases removed from V and 0 bases from J, the gap between germline ends came to 13 bases. The CDR3 is 15 residues long. CDR3 DNA: TGTGCCAGCAGCTCCGGTGGAGGTTCCTCCTACGAGCAGTACTTC. It yields the protein CASSSGGGSSYEQYF.

This clone was counted at least ten times. V is TRBV7-9 and J is TRBJ1-2, with D possibly being TRBD1 (5 bases). Germline CDR1 is SEHNR and CDR2 is FQNEAQ (reference sequence). V gave up 4 bases and J gave up 7 bases, with 10 bases separating them. There are 12 residues in the CDR3. CDR3 DNA sequence: TGTGCCAGCAGCTGGGGGGAGGGTGGCTACACCTTC. Amino acid sequence: CASSWGEGGYTF.

This clone was picked up many times. The chain couples TRBV24-1 to TRBJ1-2; possibly TRBD1 for D (5 bases). Germline values: CDR1 KGHDR, CDR2 SFDVKD. The CDR3 spans 12 residues. Trimming took off 7 bases at V and 8 bases at J, with 13 bases between the two ends. The CDR3 nucleotides are TGTGCCACCAGCCCAGGGAAGGAAGGCTACACCTTC. Its translation is CATSPGKEGYTF.

About this clone: Compared with germline, one end of the junction differs, possibly owing to a read error. The chain carries TRBV7-8 and TRBJ2-1; 8 nucleotides agree with TRBD1. Germline CDR1 and CDR2: SGHVS and FQNEAQ. The CDR3 is 14 amino acids. DNA for the CDR3: TGTGCCAGCATCCACCGACAGGGGACCAATGGGCAGTTCTTC. This gives the protein CASIHRQGTNGQFF.

This clone showed up many times. V is TRBV6-1 and J is TRBJ1-2; D ambiguous. The germline gives CDR1 MNHNS, CDR2 SASEGT. This CDR3 is built from 12 residues. V was pared by 3 bases and J by 5 bases, with 7 bases between. CDR3 sequence: CASSDQLYGYTF. The CDR3 DNA sequence: TGTGCCAGCAGTGATCAACTTTATGGCTACACCTTC.

This chain joins TRBV6-5 and TRBJ1-1; D is unresolved. The length of the CDR3 is 13 residues. Per germline, CDR1 MNHEY and CDR2 SVGAGI. V lost 0 bases and J lost 11, with 13 bases in between. CDR3 sequence: CASSYSRAPEAFF. Here the CDR3 DNA reads TGTGCCAGCAGTTACTCGAGGGCCCCAGAGGCTTTCTTT.

This clone was seen at least ten times. The rearrangement uses TRBV5-6 and TRBJ1-1, with D perhaps TRBD1 (6 bases). CDR1 and CDR2 from the germline V gene are SGHDT and YYEEEE. Between the trimmed V and J ends, which lost 4 bases and 7 bases, there was a span of 17 bases. The CDR3 runs to 14 residues. The CDR3 sequence: CASSPPASTGEAFF. CDR3 coding DNA: TGTGCCAGCAGCCCCCCGGCCTCGACAGGTGAAGCTTTCTTT.

This clone was seen ten or more times. The chain recombines TRBV28 with TRBJ1-5, with a tentative D call TRBD1 (5 bases). Germline V gene lookup returns CDR1 MDHEN and CDR2 SYDVKM. This CDR3 has 14 amino acids. The V and J ends lost 2 bases and 6 bases respectively, with 11 bases between them. The CDR3: CASSLMGGSQPQHF. CDR3 nucleotide sequence: TGTGCCAGCAGTTTAATGGGGGGGTCTCAGCCCCAGCATTTT. The full variable domain, rest sourced from reference TRBV28 and TRBJ1-5, is DVKVTQSSRYLVKRTGEKVFLECVQDMDHENMFWYRQDPGLGLRLIYFSYDVKMKEKGDIPEGYSVSREKKERFSLILESASTNQTSMYLCASSLMGGSQPQHFGDGTRLSIL.

This clone occurred many times. The chain joins TRBV12-3 or TRBV12-4 to TRBJ2-1; D possibly corresponds to TRBD1 (6 bases). The CDR3 is 16 residues long. V lost 6 bases to trimming and J lost 0 bases, with 15 bases between them. The CDR3 nucleotides are TGTGCCAGCAGCCCGGGACAAACCACCTCCTACAATGAGCAGTTCTTC. Translating gives CASSPGQTTSYNEQFF.

This clone was seen at least ten times. At one end the junction does not follow the germline gene, possibly because of a read error. The gene calls are TRBV7-7 and TRBJ1-5; the D gene is possibly TRBD1 (5 bases). The V gene's germline CDR1 is SSHAT and CDR2 FNYEAQ (reference sequence). The CDR3 covers 13 residues. The CDR3 bases are TGTGCTAGCAGCCTAGGGGTGGGTCAGCCCCAGCATTTT. Translated, it gives CASSLGVGQPQHF. Full variable domain (outside the CDR3, taken from reference TRBV7-7 and TRBJ1-5): GAGVSQSPRYKVTKRGQDVTLRCDPISSHATLYWYQQALGQGPEFLTYFNYEAQPDKSGLPSDRFSAERPEGSISTLTIQRTEQRDSAMYRCASSLGVGQPQHFGDGTRLSIL.

There are many counts of this clone. The genes are TRBV9 and TRBJ2-6; D is ambiguous. Germline assignment: CDR1 SGDLS and CDR2 YYNGEE. V gave up 4 bases and J gave up 2 bases, with 4 bases separating them. There are 13 residues in the CDR3. The CDR3 spells CASSPPGANVLTF. The CDR3 DNA reads as TGTGCCAGCAGCCCTCCTGGGGCCAACGTCCTGACTTTC. The entire variable domain, with the rest obtained from reference TRBV9 and TRBJ2-6, is as follows: DSGVTQTPKHLITATGQRVTLRCSPRSGDLSVYWYQQSLDQGLQFLIQYYNGEERAKGNILERFSAQQFPDLHSELNLSSLELGDSALYFCASSPPGANVLTFGAGSRLTVL.

The rearrangement joins TRBV30 to TRBJ2-7, with 7 nucleotides matching TRBD2. Germline V lookup: CDR1 GTSNPN, CDR2 SVGIG (reference sequence). The CDR3 consists of 14 residues. Trimming cost V 0 bases and J 5 bases; bases outside gene matches: 7. The CDR3 DNA reads as TGTGCCTGGAGTGTAGAGCCTAGCGGCCACGAGCAGTACTTC. This codes for CAWSVEPSGHEQYF.

The sample holds many counts of this clone. This chain links TRBV7-3 with TRBJ2-7; D perhaps matches TRBD2 (5 bases). Trimming left V 4 bases short and J 6 bases short, with 13 bases between. Germline-derived CDR1 and CDR2 are SGHTA and FQGTGA. The CDR3 covers 13 residues. CDR3 in amino acids: CASSSGNAREQYF. CDR3 coding DNA: TGTGCCAGCAGCTCCGGGAATGCGCGCGAGCAGTACTTC.

The V gene is TRBV7-3, the J gene TRBJ2-7, with 7 bases identical to TRBD1. V lost 2 bases, J lost 6 bases, and 7 bases stayed unmatched. The CDR3 is 14 residues long. Germline V gene lookup returns CDR1 SGHTA and CDR2 FQGTGA. This chain's CDR3 is CASSLQGGASEQYF. Here the CDR3 DNA reads TGTGCCAGCAGCTTACAAGGGGGCGCGTCCGAGCAGTACTTC. The variable domain in full, with the rest retrieved from reference TRBV7-3 and TRBJ2-7, is GAGVSQTPSNKVTEKGKYVELRCDPISGHTALYWYRQSLGQGPEFLIYFQGTGAADDSGLPNDRFFAVRPEGSVSTLKIQRTERGDSAVYLCASSLQGGASEQYFGPGTRLTVT.

There are many counts of this clone. The V gene is TRBV30, the J gene TRBJ2-7, with no clear D. Per the germline V gene, CDR1 is GTSNPN and CDR2 is SVGIG (reference sequence). V lost 4 bases to trimming and J lost 2 bases, with 12 bases between them. The CDR3 length is 13 residues. CDR3 loop: CAWTPPIPYEQYF. The CDR3 nucleotides are TGTGCCTGGACCCCCCCTATCCCCTACGAGCAGTACTTC.

A note on this clone: One junction end does not reproduce the germline sequence, and a read error may be involved. J is TRBJ1-4 and V is TRBV7-9; 8 bases align to TRBD1. CDR3 length: 13 residues. The V gene's germline CDR1 is SEHNR and CDR2 FQNEAQ (reference sequence). The CDR3 coding sequence is TGTGCCAGCAGAGGGACAGGAAATGAAAAACTGTTCTTT. Translated, it gives CASRGTGNEKLFF.

The rearrangement joins TRBV9 to TRBJ1-2; 9 nucleotides align to TRBD1. The trim removed 3 bases at V and 2 bases at J, leaving 8 bases unmatched. The CDR3 spans 16 residues. Germline CDR1 is SGDLS and CDR2 is YYNGEE. The CDR3 loop is CASSETGTGKNYGYTF. The CDR3 nucleotides read TGTGCCAGCAGCGAAACGGGGACAGGGAAAAACTATGGCTACACCTTC.

This clone was counted at least ten times. The chain is built from TRBV4-1 and TRBJ2-6; D call uncertain. The CDR3 is 15 residues long. The V and J ends lost 1 base and 2 bases respectively, with 6 bases between them. In germline, CDR1 is MGHRA, CDR2 YSYEKL. The CDR3 loop is CASSQAIAGANVLTF. The CDR3 DNA reads as TGCGCCAGCAGCCAAGCCATCGCTGGGGCCAACGTCCTGACTTTC.

V and J are TRBV6-1 and TRBJ2-2; perhaps TRBD2 as D (6 bases). This CDR3 has 15 residues. V was shortened by 5 bases and J by 3 bases, with 13 bases between the two germline ends. Germline V gene sequence: CDR1 MNHNS, CDR2 SASEGT. The CDR3 spells CASSCTSRDTGELFF. Here the CDR3 DNA reads TGTGCCAGCAGTTGTACTAGCCGGGACACCGGGGAGCTGTTTTTT.

This clone was seen ten or more times. The chain couples TRBV30 to TRBJ1-5; D is undetermined. CDR1 and CDR2 (germline): GTSNPN, SVGIG (reference sequence). V lost 4 bases and J 4 bases, leaving 8 bases between the germline ends. The CDR3 extends over 12 amino acids. CDR3 sequence (DNA): TGTGCCTGGAATTTGGGGAATCAGCCCCAGCATTTT. This sequence encodes CAWNLGNQPQHF.

The V and J genes are TRBV7-3 and TRBJ2-5; TRBD1 agrees at 9 bases. The CDR3 sequence is 19 residues long. Germline CDR1 is SGHTA and CDR2 is FQGTGA. V gave up 4 bases and J gave up 1 base; unmatched junction bases: 16. The CDR3 DNA reads TGTGCCAGCAGCTCTAAGGGGGCGGGGACAGGGTCCCGCCAAGAGACCCAGTACTTC. This translates into CASSSKGAGTGSRQETQYF.

This clone showed up many times. This rearrangement joins TRBV20-1 to TRBJ2-1; possibly TRBD2 for D (5 bases). The CDR3 covers 15 residues. The V gene lost 1 base and the J gene lost 3 bases, with 13 bases spanning the gap. In germline, CDR1 is DFQATT, CDR2 SNEGSKA (reference sequence). Here the CDR3 reads CSARVPSRNYNEQFF. In DNA form, the CDR3 reads TGCAGTGCTAGAGTTCCTAGCAGAAACTACAATGAGCAGTTCTTC.

This chain joins TRBV11-2 and TRBJ1-6; D is ambiguous. V lost 6 bases and J 10 bases, leaving 13 bases between the germline ends. The CDR3 is 13 amino acids. From germline, CDR1 is SGHAT and CDR2 FQNNGV. The CDR3 sequence: CASSRAVGSPLHF. CDR3 coding DNA: TGTGCCAGCAGTCGGGCAGTAGGCTCACCCCTCCACTTT. Full variable domain (remainder filled in from reference TRBV11-2 and TRBJ1-6): EAGVAQSPRYKIIEKRQSVAFWCNPISGHATLYWYQQILGQGPKLLIQFQNNGVVDDSQLPKDRFSAERLKGVDSTLKIQPAKLEDSAVYLCASSRAVGSPLHFGNGTRLTVT.

This clone appeared a few times. This sequence may be a read error, since a much larger clone differs from it by one base. The chain employs TRBV29-1 and TRBJ2-2; D is uncertain. Germline loops: CDR1 SQVTM, CDR2 ANQGSEA. The CDR3 loop spans 11 amino acids. Trimming stripped 3 bases from V and 7 bases from J, with 6 bases between. This chain's CDR3 is CSVDYNGELFF. Here the CDR3 DNA reads TGCAGCGTTGATTACAACGGGGAGCTGTTTTTT.

The chain joins TRBV19 to TRBJ1-1; tentatively, D is TRBD1 (6 bases). The CDR3 length is 18 residues. Per germline, CDR1 LNHDA and CDR2 SQIVND (reference sequence). V gave up 6 bases and J gave up 5 bases, with 28 bases separating them. In DNA, the CDR3 is TGTGCCAGTAGACTGGGTACGACAGAGGGAGAGAGGGGGACTGAAGCTTTCTTT. Translated, it gives CASRLGTTEGERGTEAFF.

This clone was picked up a small number of times. The J gene is TRBJ2-7, the V gene TRBV6-2 or TRBV6-3, with D tentatively TRBD1 or TRBD2 (5 bases each). The CDR3 extends over 15 amino acids. Germline V gene sequence: CDR1 MNHEY, CDR2 SVGEGT. Deletions cut 0 bases from V and 3 bases from J, with 12 bases between. CDR3 loop: CASSYSDGTSYEQYF. The DNA for the CDR3 is TGTGCCAGCAGTTACTCCGATGGGACCAGCTACGAGCAGTACTTC.